This TCR beta chain was profiled in a study of Ad26.COV2.S vaccination and SARS-CoV-2 variants. Whole-study results and caveats: The authors reported substantial breadth in spike-specific CD8+ and CD4+ T cell responses after vaccination.

Clones were read by immunoSEQ multiplex PCR, and TCRdb kept only the in-frame ones, dropping some. The sample contains about 410,000 clones, 80% to 95% of which appear only once. A remark on this clone: Antigen unknown.

There are 16 residues in the CDR3. Germline CDR1 DFQATT, CDR2 SNEGSKA (reference sequence). Trimming stripped 3 bases from V and 5 bases from J, with 22 bases between. Treatment here: approximately 18 received Ad26.COV2.S at low or high dose, single or two shots; 5 received placebo; per-sample allocation not given. Sampling took place 63 days after the first vaccine or placebo injection. Source: peripheral blood, taken in a trial of Ad26.COV2.S vaccine versus placebo. The chain has TRBV20-1 and TRBJ1-1, with D possibly being TRBD1 (6 bases). The sequence derives from a person aged 18-65 years who received the Ad26.COV2.S COVID-19 vaccine or a placebo. CDR3 bases: TGCAGTGCTAGTTATGCAGGGGCCCTGCAGGGAACTGAAGCTTTCTTT. This codes for CSASYAGALQGTEAFF.